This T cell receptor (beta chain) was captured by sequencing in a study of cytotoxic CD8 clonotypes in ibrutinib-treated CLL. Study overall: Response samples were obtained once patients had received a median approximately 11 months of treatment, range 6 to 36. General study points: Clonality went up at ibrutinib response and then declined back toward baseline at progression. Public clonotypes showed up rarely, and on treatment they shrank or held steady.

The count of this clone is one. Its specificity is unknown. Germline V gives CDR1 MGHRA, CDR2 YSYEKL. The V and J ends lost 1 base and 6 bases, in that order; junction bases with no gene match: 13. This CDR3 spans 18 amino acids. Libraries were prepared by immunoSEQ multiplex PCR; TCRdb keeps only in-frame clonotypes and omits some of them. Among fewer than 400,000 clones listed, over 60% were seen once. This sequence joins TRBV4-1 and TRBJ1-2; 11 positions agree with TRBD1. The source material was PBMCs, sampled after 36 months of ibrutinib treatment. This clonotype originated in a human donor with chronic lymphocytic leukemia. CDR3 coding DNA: TGCGCCAGCAGCCAAGCTCGGACAGGGGGCGAACTTGTTCATGGCTACACCTTC. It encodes CASSQARTGGELVHGYTF.